The next 29 T cell receptor beta chains were all read from a single sample in a study of untreated major depressive disorder. Using immunoSEQ multiplex PCR, the repertoire was profiled, and TCRdb retains in-frame clones only, with some absent. The sample records just over 20,000 clones, around 87% being singletons. The sequencing sample was made of CD4+ T cells from PBMCs. These receptors were obtained from a woman aged 30 to 39 in good health.

The chain couples TRBV11-2 to TRBJ1-1; D may be TRBD1 (5 bases). Trimming shortened V by 5 bases and J by 4 bases, and 11 bases separated the two germline ends. Germline V gives CDR1 SGHAT, CDR2 FQNNGV. This CDR3 comprises 13 residues. The CDR3 here is CASSAGQGTEAFF. Here the CDR3 DNA reads TGTGCCAGCAGCGCAGGTCAGGGCACTGAAGCTTTCTTT.

The V and J genes are TRBV11-2 and TRBJ2-3, with D possibly being TRBD1 (6 bases). CDR1 and CDR2 (germline): SGHAT, FQNNGV. This CDR3 comprises 18 residues. V dropped 1 base and J dropped 0 bases, with 17 bases sitting between them. This CDR3 reads CASSLGRAGERSTDTQYF. The CDR3 DNA follows: TGTGCCAGCAGCTTAGGGCGGGCAGGGGAACGGAGCACAGATACGCAGTATTTT.

This clone has only one observation. The sample holds other DNA sequences that translate to the same CDR3. This chain links TRBV29-1 with TRBJ2-1, with TRBD2 matching over 7 bases. Unmatched junction bases numbered 4, after V lost 3 bases and J lost 8 bases. CDR1 SQVTM and CDR2 ANQGSEA come from the germline V gene. CDR3 length: 12 residues. The CDR3 loop reads CSVEGTIDEQFF. CDR3 sequence (DNA): TGCAGCGTTGAGGGGACTATCGATGAGCAGTTCTTC.

This chain connects TRBV20-1 to TRBJ2-7; TRBD1 agrees at 7 bases. V shed 6 bases, J shed 5 bases, and the junction held 4 bases outside the gene matches. The CDR3 spans 11 residues. The germline CDR1 and CDR2 sequences are DFQATT and SNEGSKA (reference sequence). CDR3 sequence: CSAAQGNEQYF. The CDR3 DNA reads as TGCAGTGCAGCACAGGGGAACGAGCAGTACTTC.

The chain recombines TRBV2 with TRBJ1-2; 8 bases match TRBD1. The CDR3 is made up of 14 amino acids. The junction had 8 bases not matched to a gene; V was cut back by 3 bases and J by 8 bases. Germline lookup yields CDR1 SNHLY and CDR2 FYNNEI. CDR3 in amino acids: CASSDYQGAGGYTF. The CDR3 coding sequence is TGTGCCAGCAGTGACTATCAGGGGGCGGGAGGCTACACCTTC.

This clone was found once. V is TRBV2 and J is TRBJ2-7; possibly TRBD2 for D (6 bases). Germline-derived CDR1 and CDR2 are SNHLY and FYNNEI. The V gene lost 1 base and the J gene lost 2 bases, with 6 bases spanning the gap. This CDR3 has 13 amino acids. The chain's CDR3 is CASSEGLAYEQYF. The CDR3, as DNA: TGTGCCAGCAGTGAAGGACTAGCCTACGAGCAGTACTTC. The variable domain in full, completed from reference TRBV2 and TRBJ2-7, reads EPEVTQTPSHQVTQMGQEVILRCVPISNHLYFYWYRQILGQKVEFLVSFYNNEISEKSEIFDDQFSVERPDGSNFTLKIRSTKLEDSAMYFCASSEGLAYEQYFGPGTRLTVT.

This chain joins TRBV5-1 and TRBJ1-1, with no clear D. The germline V gene has CDR1 SGHRS and CDR2 YFSETQ. The V and J ends lost 4 bases and 1 base respectively, with 11 bases between them. CDR3 length: 14 residues. CDR3 amino acids: CASSAPTPNTEAFF. The CDR3 coding sequence is TGCGCCAGCAGCGCCCCGACCCCGAACACTGAAGCTTTCTTT.

The chain has TRBV28 and TRBJ1-6; maybe TRBD1 (6 bases). Per the germline V gene, CDR1 is MDHEN and CDR2 is SYDVKM. Between the trimmed V and J ends, which lost 1 base and 7 bases, there was a span of 11 bases. The CDR3 has 15 amino acids. The CDR3 loop is CASSLFRGGNSPLHF. The CDR3 DNA follows: TGTGCCAGCAGTTTATTCAGGGGAGGGAATTCACCCCTCCACTTT.

The chain has TRBV10-3 and TRBJ2-3, with D possibly being TRBD2 (6 bases). The CDR3 loop spans 14 amino acids. Trimming pared 3 bases from V and 3 bases from J, leaving 10 bases between. Germline-derived CDR1 and CDR2 are ENHRY and SYGVKD. The CDR3 region is CAISEVGGTDTQYF. In DNA, the CDR3 is TGTGCCATCAGTGAAGTCGGGGGTACAGATACGCAGTATTTT.

This chain joins TRBV28 and TRBJ2-2; D not certain. Trimming shortened V by 7 bases and J by 1 base, and 7 bases separated the two germline ends. The CDR3 runs 13 residues. Germline V CDR1 and CDR2: MDHEN, SYDVKM. In nucleotides, the CDR3 is TGTGCCAGCAATGTCAGGAACACCGGGGAGCTGTTTTTT. Protein product: CASNVRNTGELFF.

This clone has only a few counts. The chain is built from TRBV30 and TRBJ2-6; D tentatively fits TRBD1 or TRBD2 (5 bases each). V gave up 0 bases and J gave up 0 bases, with 12 bases separating them. This CDR3 contains 17 residues. CDR1 and CDR2 from the germline V gene are GTSNPN and SVGIG (reference sequence). In DNA form, the CDR3 reads TGTGCCTGGAGTGTAACGGGGCAGTCCTCTGGGGCCAACGTCCTGACTTTC. Amino acid sequence: CAWSVTGQSSGANVLTF.

V usage is TRBV10-1 and J usage is TRBJ2-6; possible D gene TRBD1, 5 bases. Germline V CDR1 and CDR2: WNHNN, SYGVQD (reference sequence). V lost 5 bases, J lost 2 bases, and 13 bases lay in between. This CDR3 has 16 amino acids. The CDR3 loop reads CASSLSQGPGANVLTF. In nucleotides, the CDR3 is TGCGCCAGCAGTCTTTCCCAGGGTCCTGGGGCCAACGTCCTGACTTTC.

The V and J genes are TRBV28 and TRBJ1-6; 9 positions match TRBD1. The ends lost 4 bases at V and 9 bases at J; junction bases unmatched: 4. Germline V gene sequence: CDR1 MDHEN, CDR2 SYDVKM. The CDR3 sequence is 14 residues long. CDR3 sequence: CASSYPGQGSPLHF. The CDR3, as DNA: TGTGCCAGCAGTTACCCGGGACAGGGTTCACCCCTCCACTTT.

This chain connects TRBV18 to TRBJ2-6; TRBD1 agrees at 8 bases. CDR1 and CDR2 from the germline V gene are KGHSH and LQKENI. J lost 2 bases, V lost 6 bases, and 9 bases had no gene match. This CDR3 is built from 17 residues. The CDR3 here is CASSPTGAEPGANVLTF. The CDR3 DNA follows: TGTGCCAGCTCGCCGACAGGGGCCGAGCCTGGGGCCAACGTCCTGACTTTC.

The chain has TRBV2 and TRBJ2-2; no reliable D call. Trimming took off 8 bases at V and 7 bases at J, with 14 bases between the two ends. CDR3 size: 13 residues. Germline-derived CDR1 and CDR2 are SNHLY and FYNNEI. Here the CDR3 reads CASEIRENGELFF. The CDR3 DNA reads as TGTGCCAGCGAGATTAGGGAAAACGGGGAGCTGTTTTTT.

The chain uses TRBV4-3 and TRBJ2-3; D possibly matches TRBD1 or TRBD2 (5 bases each). CDR3 length: 15 residues. V shed 3 bases and J shed 8 bases, with 18 bases lying between them. Germline CDR1 reads LGHNA; CDR2 reads YSLEER. CDR3 residues: CASSQDVGDRGTQYF. CDR3 DNA: TGCGCCAGCAGCCAGGACGTAGGGGATCGGGGTACGCAGTATTTT.

This clone has a handful of counts. V gene TRBV7-2 combines with J gene TRBJ2-1; 10 nucleotides align to TRBD2. The CDR3 loop spans 15 amino acids. V lost 5 bases and J lost 6; bases outside the gene matches: 7. CDR1 and CDR2 from the germline V gene are SGHTA and FQGNSA. This CDR3 reads CASSPSGGAANEQFF. CDR3 DNA: TGTGCCAGCAGCCCGAGCGGGGGGGCCGCCAATGAGCAGTTCTTC.

This rearrangement joins TRBV9 to TRBJ1-1; the D is unclear. CDR1 is SGDLS and CDR2 is YYNGEE in the germline V gene. Trimming removed 0 bases from V and 6 bases from J, with 6 bases in between. The CDR3 has 12 amino acids. CDR3 loop: CASSVGGAEAFF. In nucleotides, the CDR3 is TGTGCCAGCAGCGTAGGTGGGGCTGAAGCTTTCTTT.

This clone has just a few counts. V is TRBV20-1 and J is TRBJ1-2; D gene uncertain. Per the germline V gene, CDR1 is DFQATT and CDR2 is SNEGSKA (reference sequence). This CDR3 has 11 residues. Trimming removed 6 bases at V and 8 bases at J, with 13 bases between. In DNA form, the CDR3 reads TGCAGTGCACGACCGGGAGGGGGCTACACCTTC. Translating it yields CSARPGGGYTF.

The V and J genes are TRBV4-1 and TRBJ1-1; a possible D gene is TRBD1 (6 bases). Germline V CDR1 and CDR2: MGHRA, YSYEKL. The ends were cut back, 0 bases at V and 9 bases at J, with 11 bases in the middle. CDR3 length equals 13 residues. The CDR3, as DNA: TGCGCCAGCAGCCAAGATCAGGGGACCAAAGCTTTCTTT. Translating it yields CASSQDQGTKAFF.

This chain joins TRBV6-6 and TRBJ1-1; tentative D call: TRBD1 (6 bases). V lost 7 bases and J lost 4, with 10 bases in between. Germline V gene data show CDR1 as MNHNY and CDR2 as SVGAGI (reference sequence). CDR3 length equals 12 residues. This CDR3 reads CASTRGGTEAFF. As DNA, the CDR3 is TGTGCCAGCACCCGAGGGGGCACTGAAGCTTTCTTT.

The rearrangement uses TRBV6-5 and TRBJ2-5; a weak D match, TRBD2 (5 bases). Trimming left V 6 bases short and J 7 bases short, with 12 bases between. The CDR3 is 12 residues long. CDR1 MNHEY and CDR2 SVGAGI come from the germline V gene. Here the CDR3 reads CASSFNEGTQYF. The CDR3 DNA is TGTGCCAGCAGCTTTAATGAGGGGACCCAGTACTTC.

The chain joins TRBV19 to TRBJ2-7; TRBD2 matches 7 bases. V lost 3 bases and J lost 4; bases outside the gene matches: 12. The CDR3 is 16 residues long. Germline-derived CDR1 and CDR2 are LNHDA and SQIVND (reference sequence). The CDR3 nucleotides are TGTGCCAGTAGTATGGAGCTAGCGGCTGTCGGGTACGAGCAGTACTTC. Protein: CASSMELAAVGYEQYF.

The chain carries TRBV7-3 and TRBJ2-3; 9 bases agree with TRBD2. Germline V CDR1 and CDR2: SGHTA, FQGTGA. After removal of 3 bases from V and 1 base from J, the junction contained 2 bases not matched to a gene. This CDR3 has 15 amino acids. The CDR3 coding sequence is TGTGCCAGCAGCTTGATAGCGGGGGGCACAGATACGCAGTATTTT. Translation gives CASSLIAGGTDTQYF.

The rearrangement links TRBV6-5 to TRBJ1-1; D may be TRBD1 (5 bases). Trimming stripped 2 bases from V and 1 base from J, with 14 bases between. Germline V gives CDR1 MNHEY, CDR2 SVGAGI. This CDR3 has 16 amino acids. The chain's CDR3 is CASSYTQRQRNTEAFF. The CDR3 coding sequence is TGTGCCAGCAGTTACACCCAAAGACAGAGGAACACTGAAGCTTTCTTT.

J is TRBJ1-5 and V is TRBV2; 11 nucleotides agree with TRBD1. V gave up 6 bases and J gave up 7 bases; unmatched junction bases: 8. CDR1 and CDR2 (germline): SNHLY, FYNNEI. This CDR3 has 15 residues. CDR3: CASSGDRGEVQPQHF. The CDR3 nucleotides read TGTGCCAGCAGCGGGGACAGGGGGGAGGTGCAGCCCCAGCATTTT.

The genes are TRBV11-3 and TRBJ2-7; D possibly corresponds to TRBD1 (5 bases). The CDR3 covers 15 residues. Germline V lookup: CDR1 SGHNT, CDR2 YENEEA. V was trimmed by 3 bases and J by 2 bases, leaving 14 bases between them. The CDR3 reads CASSLQDNEAYEQYF. CDR3 nucleotide sequence: TGTGCCAGCAGCTTGCAGGACAACGAAGCCTACGAGCAGTACTTC.

The table lists this clone with a count of one. The chain is built from TRBV11-2 and TRBJ1-6; 8 bases are a match to TRBD1. J lost 7 bases, V lost 4 bases, and 6 bases had no gene match. This CDR3 has 15 residues. Per germline, CDR1 SGHAT and CDR2 FQNNGV. The CDR3 bases are TGTGCCAGCAGCTCTCCGACAGGGGTGAATTCACCCCTCCACTTT. It translates to CASSSPTGVNSPLHF.

The chain uses TRBV7-2 and TRBJ2-3; D is undetermined. Trimming removed 2 bases at V and 0 bases at J, with 12 bases between. Germline CDR1 reads SGHTA; CDR2 reads FQGNSA. The CDR3 has 16 residues. The CDR3 DNA is TGTGCCAGCAGCTTAACAGTGACCACTAGCACAGATACGCAGTATTTT. This gives the protein CASSLTVTTSTDTQYF.